This entry describes one TCR beta chain. This sample was taken from a study of OX40 agonist ivuxolimab in advanced cancers. Study as a whole: Head and neck, renal cell, melanoma or hepatocellular carcinoma were the cancers that dose-escalation patients had.

Generated by immunoSEQ multiplex PCR, the TCRdb table keeps only in-frame clones and is missing some. The sample has about 84,000 clones; roughly 94% are singletons. The CDR3 contains 14 residues. J was trimmed by 4 bases and V by 0 bases; bases with no gene match: 5. Germline lookup yields CDR1 SQVTM and CDR2 ANQGSEA. The sequence was collected from an adult with an advanced solid tumor such as melanoma, head and neck, liver or kidney cancer. This chain uses TRBV29-1 with TRBJ2-7; 8 positions agree with TRBD1. Here the sequenced sample was CD4+ or CD8+ T cells sorted from blood, taken in a trial of the OX40 agonist ivuxolimab. The CDR3 region has the DNA TGCAGCGTTGAAGATCGAGACAGGGGATACGAGCAGTACTTC. Translation: CSVEDRDRGYEQYF.